This record looks at one T cell receptor (beta chain) sequence and its context. V dropped 3 bases and J dropped 3; count of bases not matched to a gene: 12. Germline lookup yields CDR1 SGHRS and CDR2 YFSETQ. The CDR3 loop spans 16 amino acids. The sample originates from a study of cytomegalovirus exposure and HLA in healthy donors. PCR primers comprised 60 Vbeta and 13 Jbeta primers. The data were produced by immunoSEQ multiplex PCR, yet TCRdb's version contains in-frame clones alone and is incomplete. Of around 220,000 clones in the sample, approximately 80% were seen once. This sequence joins TRBV5-1 and TRBJ2-7; 7 nucleotides align to TRBD1. Sequencing was carried out using PBMCs. The origin of this receptor is a girl aged 2-10 years in good health and CMV-seronegative. The DNA for the CDR3 is TGCGCCAGCAGCTCCACCCTCGGGACAGCCAACTACGAGCAGTACTTC. Translated, it gives CASSSTLGTANYEQYF.